This passage covers 32 T cell receptor beta chains from one sample sequenced in a study of T cell repertoires in cytomegalovirus infection. TCRdb independently ran MiXCR on the reads; one entry per CDR3 protein. Found here are 680,000 or so distinct CDR3 sequences, approximately 33% of them singletons; the top ten hold around a sixth. Their target antigens are unknown. The source was cultured PBMCs, collected from culture after CMV antigen stimulation. The receptors shown here come from a human donor in good health (CMV status not recorded). Some clones in this sample may be carry-over from other donors' samples.

This clonotype has just a few counts. The chain carries TRBV4-1 and TRBJ2-5; maybe TRBD1 (5 bases). Per germline, CDR1 MGHRA and CDR2 YSYEKL. V lost 8 bases, J lost 2 bases, and 12 bases lay in between. The CDR3 consists of 13 residues. In nucleotides, the CDR3 is TGCGCCAGCGGGTGGACACGTCAAGAGACCCAGTACTTC. Its protein product is CASGWTRQETQYF.

The CDR3 nucleotides read TGTGCCAGCAGCTTAGCTACTCTGAACACTGAAGCTTTCTTT. Residues: CASSLATLNTEAFF. The chain links TRBV7-2 to TRBJ1-1, with unresolved D. Trimming removed 0 bases from V and 0 bases from J, with 5 bases in between. The CDR3 loop spans 14 amino acids. Germline CDR1 reads SGHTA; CDR2 reads FQGNSA.

There are a few counts of this clonotype. The rearrangement joins TRBV12-3 or TRBV12-4 to TRBJ2-5, with 8 bases aligning to TRBD1. The V segment lost 5 bases and the J segment 3 bases; nucleotides outside the gene matches: 11. The CDR3 has 16 residues. The CDR3 region has the DNA TGTGCCAGCAGTCGATCCAAGAACAGGGGGAAAGAGACCCAGTACTTC. Encoded protein: CASSRSKNRGKETQYF.

This clonotype was picked up a small number of times. This chain links TRBV20-1 with TRBJ1-5, with D uncertain. Trimming removed 6 bases from V and 5 bases from J, with 17 bases in between. CDR1 DFQATT and CDR2 SNEGSKA come from the germline V gene (reference sequence). The length of the CDR3 is 14 residues. In DNA form, the CDR3 reads TGCAGTGCCTCCCTTGGCGGTATGGATCAGCCCCAGCATTTT. The encoded protein is CSASLGGMDQPQHF.

The chain combines TRBV4-1 with TRBJ1-6, with D tentatively TRBD1 (5 bases). Between the trimmed V and J ends, which lost 4 bases and 11 bases, there was a span of 12 bases. The CDR3 has 13 residues. Germline V gene data show CDR1 as MGHRA and CDR2 as YSYEKL. DNA of the CDR3: TGCGCCAGCAGCCCCCGACAGCAAACACCCCTCCACTTT. It encodes CASSPRQQTPLHF.

The genes are TRBV7-6 and TRBJ2-1, with D perhaps matching TRBD1 (6 bases). Between the trimmed V and J ends, which lost 5 bases and 3 bases, there was a span of 17 bases. The CDR3 is 16 residues long. CDR1 and CDR2 (germline): SGHVS, FNYEAQ. The CDR3 here is CASSPLRGQHYNEQFF. For the CDR3, the DNA is TGTGCCAGCAGCCCATTACGGGGACAACACTACAATGAGCAGTTCTTC.

This clonotype showed up many times. This chain connects TRBV27 to TRBJ1-5; D may be TRBD1 (6 bases). Germline assignment: CDR1 MNHEY and CDR2 SMNVEV (reference sequence). Trimming removed 5 bases from V and 5 bases from J, with 16 bases in between. The CDR3 extends over 15 amino acids. This chain's CDR3 is CASSRGREFHQPQHF. The CDR3 DNA sequence: TGTGCCAGCAGTCGGGGGCGCGAGTTTCATCAGCCCCAGCATTTT.

This clonotype came up a few times. The chain uses TRBV20-1 and TRBJ1-2; 8 bases are a match to TRBD1. The CDR3 sequence is 12 residues long. The germline CDR1 and CDR2 sequences are DFQATT and SNEGSKA (reference sequence). After removal of 5 bases from V and 7 bases from J, the junction contained 6 bases not matched to a gene. CDR3 DNA sequence: TGCAGTGCTGCCCAGGGGGCGCTTGGCTACACCTTC. Encoded protein: CSAAQGALGYTF.

This clonotype was observed once. This chain joins TRBV14 and TRBJ2-7, with D possibly being TRBD2 (6 bases). Germline assignment: CDR1 SGHDN and CDR2 FVKESK. V lost 3 bases, J lost 12 bases, and 21 bases lay in between. The CDR3 has 14 residues. The CDR3 coding sequence is TGTGCCAGCAGCCAGAGTAGAACGGACTATCCTTCGTACTTC. This translates into CASSQSRTDYPSYF.

The chain carries TRBV28 and TRBJ2-5; D gene ambiguous. Germline V CDR1 and CDR2: MDHEN, SYDVKM. V lost 8 bases and J lost 5, with 12 bases in between. The CDR3 totals 12 residues. The chain's CDR3 is CASAGPGETQYF. CDR3 DNA sequence: TGTGCCAGCGCCGGGCCTGGGGAGACCCAGTACTTC.

This clonotype has only a few counts. This chain joins TRBV11-2 and TRBJ2-2; D call uncertain. The V end was cut by 1 base, the J end by 2 bases, with 11 bases between. There are 16 residues in the CDR3. Germline V gene sequence: CDR1 SGHAT, CDR2 FQNNGV. The CDR3 region has the DNA TGTGCCAGCAGCTTAGTCACACCGATCAACACCGGGGAGCTGTTTTTT. Translated, it gives CASSLVTPINTGELFF.

This chain uses TRBV28 with TRBJ2-7, with D unresolved. Germline V CDR1 and CDR2: MDHEN, SYDVKM. The germline V and J ends were trimmed by 6 bases and 2 bases, with 8 bases remaining between them. This CDR3 has 12 residues. CDR3 protein: CASRATTYEQYF. As DNA, the CDR3 is TGTGCCAGCAGAGCTACGACCTACGAGCAGTACTTC. Full variable domain (missing parts from reference TRBV28 and TRBJ2-7): DVKVTQSSRYLVKRTGEKVFLECVQDMDHENMFWYRQDPGLGLRLIYFSYDVKMKEKGDIPEGYSVSREKKERFSLILESASTNQTSMYLCASRATTYEQYFGPGTRLTVT.

The chain uses TRBV2 and TRBJ2-3; TRBD2 matches 9 bases. V dropped 3 bases and J dropped 1; count of bases not matched to a gene: 11. This CDR3 comprises 18 residues. From germline, CDR1 is SNHLY and CDR2 FYNNEI. The CDR3 sequence: CASSENSGGGIGTDTQYF. As DNA, the CDR3 is TGTGCCAGCAGTGAGAATAGCGGGGGTGGAATCGGCACAGATACGCAGTATTTT.

This clonotype was counted a few times. This rearrangement joins TRBV7-7 to TRBJ2-5; 8 nucleotides align to TRBD1. V lost 6 bases to trimming and J lost 7 bases; unmatched junction nucleotides: 10. The CDR3 covers 14 residues. CDR1 SSHAT and CDR2 FNYEAQ come from the germline V gene (reference sequence). CDR3 nucleotides: TGTGCCAGCAGTCCGGACAGGGTGTTGGGGACCCAGTACTTC. This translates into CASSPDRVLGTQYF.

Concerning this clonotype: This may be a read error, as it is one base from a much larger clone. The J gene is TRBJ2-3, the V gene TRBV7-2, with D possibly TRBD2 on 7 matching bases. CDR1 and CDR2 from the germline V gene are SGHTA and FQGNSA. The CDR3 is made up of 15 amino acids. As DNA, the CDR3 is TGTGCCAGCAGCTGGGGACAAGGGGGGGAGGATACGCAGAATTTT. Amino acids: CASSWGQGGEDTQNF.

The rearrangement links TRBV20-1 to TRBJ2-3; 13 bases are shared with TRBD2. Germline V gene data show CDR1 as DFQATT and CDR2 as SNEGSKA (reference sequence). The CDR3 totals 18 residues. V lost 4 bases to trimming and J lost 2 bases; unmatched junction nucleotides: 12. The CDR3 sequence: CSANGATSGGEDTDTQYF. In DNA form, the CDR3 reads TGCAGTGCTAACGGCGCTACTAGCGGGGGGGAGGACACAGATACGCAGTATTTT.

A few counts support this clonotype. The V call is TRBV28, the J call TRBJ2-7, with D possibly TRBD1 on 6 matching bases. The CDR3 extends over 14 amino acids. Germline lookup yields CDR1 MDHEN and CDR2 SYDVKM. The ends were cut back, 3 bases at V and 6 bases at J, with 15 bases in the middle. CDR3 nucleotide sequence: TGTGCCAGCAGTTTTTGGACAGACGCTGGCGAGCAGTACTTC. It codes for CASSFWTDAGEQYF.

The genes are TRBV7-2 and TRBJ2-7; TRBD2 matches at 7 bases. The CDR3 runs to 13 residues. Germline CDR1 SGHTA, CDR2 FQGNSA. J was trimmed by 2 bases and V by 5 bases; bases with no gene match: 3. CDR3 protein: CASSMGLTYEQYF. The CDR3 DNA follows: TGTGCCAGCAGCATGGGACTAACCTACGAGCAGTACTTC.

The chain couples TRBV27 to TRBJ2-5, with TRBD2 matching 15 bases. CDR3 length: 19 amino acids. Germline V gene lookup returns CDR1 MNHEY and CDR2 SMNVEV (reference sequence). With 5 bases clipped from V and 4 bases from J, the junction kept 14 bases outside the gene matches. In DNA, the CDR3 is TGTGCCAGCAGTCCGCTCCCGGGACTAGCGGGAGGAACCAGAGAGACCCAGTACTTC. Encoded protein: CASSPLPGLAGGTRETQYF.

This clonotype was observed a few times. The rearrangement links TRBV7-6 to TRBJ2-1, with D perhaps TRBD1 or TRBD2 (5 bases each). Trimming took 2 bases from V and 9 from J, leaving 14 bases between them. The CDR3 runs 14 residues. Germline V gene data show CDR1 as SGHVS and CDR2 as FNYEAQ. The CDR3 coding sequence is TGTGCCAGCAGCTTAACGTGGGGGAATAGTGAGCAGTTCTTC. Translation gives CASSLTWGNSEQFF.

Only a few counts were recorded for this clonotype. The V gene is TRBV6-1, the J gene TRBJ2-1, with D tentatively TRBD1 (6 bases). Trimming took 3 bases from V and 8 from J, leaving 14 bases between them. The CDR3 runs to 14 residues. CDR1 is MNHNS, CDR2 SASEGT, per germline. CDR3: CASSDRGQVDEQFF. In DNA form, the CDR3 reads TGTGCCAGCAGTGACAGGGGTCAGGTCGATGAGCAGTTCTTC.

This chain links TRBV7-4 with TRBJ2-3, with D maybe TRBD1 (7 bases). The germline CDR1 and CDR2 sequences are SGHVT and SQSDAQ. This CDR3 spans 16 amino acids. V was clipped by 5 bases and J by 5 bases, with 20 bases between them. The CDR3 reads CASSGRRQGVGDTQYF. The CDR3 bases are TGTGCCAGCAGCGGGAGGAGGCAGGGGGTTGGAGATACGCAGTATTTT.

The chain combines TRBV20-1 with TRBJ1-2, with D possibly TRBD1 on 5 matching bases. This CDR3 is 12 amino acids long. Germline CDR1 is DFQATT and CDR2 is SNEGSKA (reference sequence). The germline V and J ends were trimmed by 2 bases and 6 bases, with 10 bases remaining between them. The CDR3 DNA is TGCAGTGCTAGAAATTGGGGGGATGGCTACACCTTC. Translating gives CSARNWGDGYTF.

The chain couples TRBV7-2 to TRBJ1-4; tentative D call: TRBD1 (6 bases). Per germline, CDR1 SGHTA and CDR2 FQGNSA. With 2 bases removed from V and 3 bases from J, the gap between germline ends came to 13 bases. The CDR3 totals 16 residues. Written as DNA, the CDR3 is TGTGCCAGCAGCTTACGGCCGGGGGCAGCTAATGAAAAACTGTTTTTT. This gives the protein CASSLRPGAANEKLFF. The full variable domain, completed using reference TRBV7-2 and TRBJ1-4, is GAGVSQSPSNKVTEKGKDVELRCDPISGHTALYWYRQSLGQGLEFLIYFQGNSAPDKSGLPSDRFSAERTGGSVSTLTIQRTQQEDSAVYLCASSLRPGAANEKLFFGSGTQLSVL.

There are a few counts of this clonotype. The rearrangement uses TRBV18 and TRBJ2-7; possible D gene TRBD1, 6 bases. The CDR3 totals 14 residues. Germline V gene data show CDR1 as KGHSH and CDR2 as LQKENI. V was shortened by 3 bases and J by 0 bases, with 9 bases between the two germline ends. In nucleotides, the CDR3 is TGTGCCAGCTCACCGGACAGCAGCTCCTACGAGCAGTACTTC. This sequence encodes CASSPDSSSYEQYF.

This clonotype showed up just a few times. The rearrangement joins TRBV12-3 or TRBV12-4 to TRBJ1-2; D is unclear. The V gene lost 5 bases and the J gene lost 5 bases, with 18 bases spanning the gap. The CDR3 spans 15 residues. CDR3: CASSPPGRPGYGYTF. CDR3 nucleotides: TGTGCCAGCAGTCCACCGGGCCGACCGGGGTATGGCTACACCTTC.

This clonotype was counted a few times. The chain recombines TRBV6-5 with TRBJ1-4; D may be TRBD1 (5 bases). Germline values: CDR1 MNHEY, CDR2 SVGAGI. V dropped 2 bases and J dropped 8 bases, with 15 bases sitting between them. The CDR3 sequence is 15 residues long. The CDR3 loop reads CASSYDGTAGEKLFF. The CDR3 DNA reads as TGTGCCAGCAGTTACGATGGGACCGCGGGGGAAAAACTGTTTTTT.

In this sample, this clonotype turned up many times. The chain is built from TRBV7-2 and TRBJ1-3; TRBD1 might be the D (5 bases). CDR1 is SGHTA and CDR2 is FQGNSA in the germline V gene. V lost 5 bases and J lost 8, with 22 bases in between. This CDR3 comprises 16 residues. CDR3 coding DNA: TGTGCCAGCAGCCTAAGAGCGGTCCCTAGGGGAGACACCATATATTTT. Its translation: CASSLRAVPRGDTIYF.

The rearrangement uses TRBV7-9 and TRBJ1-5, with D possibly being TRBD1 (6 bases). The CDR3 is 14 amino acids. V lost 8 bases and J 3 bases, leaving 14 bases between the germline ends. CDR1 is SEHNR, CDR2 FQNEAQ, per germline (reference sequence). In DNA, the CDR3 is TGTGCCAGCGCCTCAGGGGCTACCAATCAGCCCCAGCATTTT. Its translation is CASASGATNQPQHF.

This clonotype was seen ten or more times. Here the CDR3 reads CASSRRGGRNEQYF. CDR3 sequence (DNA): TGTGCCAGCAGCCGCCGCGGGGGAAGGAACGAGCAGTACTTC. The rearrangement uses TRBV11-2 and TRBJ2-7; 7 nucleotides match TRBD2. V shed 5 bases and J 5 bases; nucleotides not matched to a gene: 9. CDR1 and CDR2 (germline): SGHAT, FQNNGV. The CDR3 is made up of 14 amino acids.

This clonotype was recorded many times. V gene TRBV11-1 combines with J gene TRBJ2-1; 7 bases are a match to TRBD2. Per the germline V gene, CDR1 is SGHAT and CDR2 is FQDESV (reference sequence). The junction had 6 bases not matched to a gene; V was cut back by 1 base and J by 0 bases. The CDR3 is 17 residues long. The CDR3 coding sequence is TGTGCCAGCAGCTTAGGCGGGGGTTCCAGCTCCTACAATGAGCAGTTCTTC. Translation gives CASSLGGGSSSYNEQFF.

The sample holds a few counts of this clonotype. Relative to the germline gene, one junction end is altered; a read error may explain this. The chain carries TRBV18 and TRBJ2-3; 10 nucleotides match TRBD2. The CDR3 runs to 16 residues. The germline CDR1 and CDR2 sequences are KGHSH and LQKENI. CDR3 DNA: TGTGCCAGCTCGCCACGGTTACTAGCGGGGACAGATACGCAGTATTTT. This codes for CASSPRLLAGTDTQYF.